These T cell receptor beta chains were read from a single sample in a study of blood T cell repertoires in COVID-19. TCRdb's table, derived via immunoSEQ multiplex PCR, lists solely in-frame clones and lacks some. The sample comprises 150,000 to 200,000 clones, 75% to 90% of which are singletons, and 2.1% rests with the top ten. Specimen: peripheral blood. The receptor source for this set is a man in his 70s with active or convalescent COVID-19. The CDR3 runs from the conserved cysteine through the conserved F or W. D genes are given only for firm matches. Clone sizes are given selectively: once, few, many, or a class where the clone is expanded.

d_gene	j_gene	abundance	v_gene	CDR3aa	CDR3nt
TRBD1	TRBJ2-1	-	TRBV11-3	CAKPGQGNNEQFF	TGTGCCAAGCCGGGACAGGGGAACAATGAGCAGTTCTTC
TRBD1	TRBJ2-7	-	TRBV28	CASSPPGTGLYEQYF	TGTGCCAGCAGTCCACCCGGGACAGGGCTATACGAGCAGTACTTC
-	TRBJ1-1	once	TRBV6-2/TRBV6-3	CASSYYSNTEAFF	TGTGCCAGCAGTTATTATTCGAACACTGAAGCTTTCTTT
-	TRBJ1-1	-	TRBV5-6	CASSLAGVSMNTEAFF	TGTGCCAGCAGCTTGGCGGGGGTCTCGATGAACACTGAAGCTTTCTTT
TRBD2	TRBJ2-1	-	TRBV2	CASRVRGGLYNEQFF	TGTGCCAGCAGGGTACGGGGGGGGCTTTACAATGAGCAGTTCTTC
-	TRBJ1-6	-	TRBV7-2	CASSPTGNSPLHF	TGTGCCAGCAGCCCGACAGGCAATTCACCCCTCCACTTT
-	TRBJ2-5	few	TRBV2	CASSTDRITRETQYF	TGTGCCAGCAGCACGGACAGAATAACAAGGGAGACCCAGTACTTC
-	TRBJ2-1	-	TRBV2	CASSRTGYSDEQFF	TGTGCCAGCAGTCGAACAGGGTATAGCGATGAGCAGTTCTTC
TRBD1	TRBJ2-1	-	TRBV25-1	CASSETGPSSNEQFF	TGTGCCAGCAGTGAGACAGGGCCCTCTAGCAATGAGCAGTTCTTC
-	TRBJ2-1	-	TRBV4-3	CASSQDSGGGSYNEQFF	TGCGCCAGCAGCCAAGATTCGGGGGGCGGCTCCTACAATGAGCAGTTCTTC
-	TRBJ1-1	few	TRBV6-5	CASSYSKAGNTEAFF	TGTGCCAGCAGTTACTCTAAGGCAGGGAACACTGAAGCTTTCTTT
-	TRBJ1-2	-	TRBV6-2/TRBV6-3	CASSYRGAFGYTF	TGTGCCAGCAGTTACAGGGGCGCTTTTGGCTACACCTTC
-	TRBJ2-2	few	TRBV2	CASRYYTGELFF	TGTGCCAGCAGGTATTACACCGGGGAGCTGTTTTTT
-	TRBJ2-5	-	TRBV21-1	CASTHGLISECEETQYF	TGTGCCAGCACCCACGGACTAATATCGGAGTGTGAAGAGACCCAGTACTTC
-	TRBJ2-3	-	TRBV10-3	CAISETEGSTDTQYF	TGTGCCATCAGTGAGACGGAGGGTAGCACAGATACGCAGTATTTT
TRBD1	TRBJ1-2	few	TRBV7-2	CASSFRTGEGSTGYTF	TGTGCCAGCAGCTTTCGGACAGGGGAGGGATCGACTGGCTACACCTTC
-	TRBJ2-1	-	TRBV12-3/TRBV12-4	CASSPQDNEQFF	TGTGCCAGCAGCCCCCAGGACAATGAGCAGTTCTTC
-	TRBJ1-2	-	TRBV3-1/TRBV3-2	CASSHGGAYGYTF	TGTGCCAGCAGCCACGGGGGGGCATATGGCTACACCTTC
-	TRBJ1-1	few	TRBV3-1/TRBV3-2	CASSQVRREAFF	TGTGCCAGCAGCCAAGTACGCAGGGAAGCTTTCTTT
TRBD2	TRBJ2-7	-	TRBV28	CASRTSGRASYEQYF	TGTGCCAGCAGAACTAGCGGGAGGGCCTCCTACGAGCAGTACTTC
-	TRBJ2-4	once	TRBV11-2	CASSLDVQGSTIQYF	TGTGCCAGCAGCTTAGATGTTCAGGGTTCGACCATTCAGTACTTC
-	TRBJ1-2	-	TRBV6-5	CASSYAGLKGYTF	TGTGCCAGCAGTTACGCAGGGCTTAAGGGCTACACCTTC
-	TRBJ1-2	once	TRBV19	CASRTANYGYTF	TGTGCCAGTCGAACAGCTAACTATGGCTACACCTTC
TRBD2	TRBJ2-1	once	TRBV11-2	CASSLDAGVLNEQFF	TGTGCCAGCAGCTTAGATGCGGGAGTACTGAATGAGCAGTTCTTC
-	TRBJ1-3	-	TRBV5-1	CASSDSNGNTIYF	TGCGCCAGCAGCGACAGTAATGGAAACACCATATATTTT
TRBD2	TRBJ2-3	-	TRBV5-4	CASTRGGFTDTQYF	TGTGCCAGCACCCGGGGGGGATTCACAGATACGCAGTATTTT
-	TRBJ1-5	-	TRBV11-2	CASSLEPTGNQPQHF	TGTGCCAGCAGCTTAGAACCGACAGGTAATCAGCCCCAGCATTTT
-	TRBJ2-3	once	TRBV20-1	CSAFLVDTQYF	TGCAGTGCTTTCCTAGTAGATACGCAGTATTTT
TRBD2	TRBJ2-3	-	TRBV19	CASSGRFSSTDTQYF	TGTGCCAGTAGCGGGAGGTTTTCTAGCACAGATACGCAGTATTTT
-	TRBJ2-5	-	TRBV9	CASSQGLGANGETQYF	TGTGCCAGCAGCCAAGGGTTAGGGGCAAACGGGGAGACCCAGTACTTC
-	TRBJ2-7	-	TRBV29-1	CTLEPGDIQYF	TGCACCCTAGAACCAGGGGACATACAGTACTTC
-	TRBJ2-3	-	TRBV7-9	CASSSRPATSTDTQYF	TGTGCCAGCAGCTCTAGACCGGCCACTAGCACAGATACGCAGTATTTT
-	TRBJ1-1	-	TRBV7-2	CASSLGLTNTEAFF	TGTGCCAGCAGTCTTGGACTGACGAACACTGAAGCTTTCTTT
TRBD1	TRBJ2-7	-	TRBV6-5	CASKTGGDEQYF	TGTGCCAGCAAAACAGGGGGCGACGAGCAGTACTTC
-	TRBJ1-2	-	TRBV6-6	CASSYLGEVGYTF	TGTGCCAGCAGTTATCTTGGAGAAGTGGGCTACACCTTC
-	TRBJ1-4	-	TRBV19	CASSIFGSGNVEKLFF	TGTGCCAGTAGTATCTTCGGCAGCGGGAACGTTGAAAAACTGTTTTTT